This record looks at one TCR beta chain sequence and its context. This clonotype has only a few counts. It has no known antigen specificity. Per-base qualities were not stored, and no clone one base away is much larger. This entry is derived from a study of T-cell reconstitution after alpha-beta-depleted transplantation in children (dated by TCRdb to between 2015 and 2016). Looking at the study overall: Using TCR repertoire profiling, the study quantitatively followed how T-cell immune reconstitution unfolded in children after TCRalphabeta/CD19-depleted allogeneic hematopoietic cell transplantation.

The V and J ends are trimmed by 3 bases and 5 bases, leaving 14 bases between them. Reading the germline V gene (reference sequence) gives CDR1 SEHNR and CDR2 FQNEAQ. The CDR3 has 15 amino acids, counting the end cysteine and phenylalanine. CDR3 DNA only is kept here, 45 bases in frame from base 1. The library relied on PCR. The sequencer listed for this sample is Illumina HiSeq 2500. To normalize quantification of the TCRbeta repertoire, the TCR libraries were built with molecular barcoding that relied on unique molecular identifiers. TCRdb applied fastp at Q25 and MiXCR to the public reads, then kept only in-frame beta chains. Each record represents a unique CDR3 protein, reported with the most common genes and DNA among its rows. Recorded for this sample are around 400,000 distinct CDR3 sequences; approximately 11% of them occurred a single time. The top ten hold 5% to 6.5% of the sample.

This TCR was sampled from a human donor who donated a stem cell graft to a child with acute myeloid leukemia. The chain is made from TRBV7-9 and TRBJ2-1; the D region possibly corresponds to TRBD2 (6 bases align). Sequenced material: PBMCs from the stem cell graft donor, taken from the stem cell graft. The DNA is TGTGCCAGCAGCTTGCCGGGACTTTTCAACAATGAGCAGTTCTTC. This codes for CASSLPGLFNNEQFF.